Below are 26 T cell receptor beta chains sequenced from a single sample in a study of T-cell reconstitution after alpha-beta-depleted transplantation in children (dated by TCRdb to the mid-2010s). Library creation used PCR. The sequencer listed for this sample is Illumina HiSeq 2500. TCR library preparation used molecular barcoding, with unique molecular identifiers applied to normalize quantification of the TCRbeta repertoire. TCRdb reran the public reads through fastp at Q25 and MiXCR, keeping productive beta chains. All rows with the same CDR3 protein become a single entry with the most common DNA and genes. The sample table records more than 150,000 distinct CDR3 sequences; 13% to 15% of these occur just once. The ten largest make up 13% of the sample. The sample in question was PBMCs from the stem cell graft donor, obtained from the stem cell graft. The receptors shown here come from a human donor who donated a stem cell graft to a child with acute lymphoblastic leukemia.

This clonotype has ten or more counts. The chain is built from TRBV29-1 and TRBJ2-2; TRBD1 agrees at 7 bases. CDR1 and CDR2 from the germline V gene are SQVTM and ANQGSEA. The J segment lost 1 base and the V segment lost 7 bases, leaving 6 bases of the junction unmatched. This CDR3 spans 14 amino acids. In DNA form, the CDR3 reads TGCAGCGCAGCCGGGACAGAGAACACCGGGGAGCTGTTTTTT. Its protein product is CSAAGTENTGELFF.

The chain combines TRBV21-1 with TRBJ2-3; TRBD1, the table's D call, lacks a check against the DNA. TRBV21-1 is a pseudogene segment. The CDR3 is 23 amino acids. This chain's CDR3 is CASSKGRLQYGTEPGAFTDTQYF. In DNA, the CDR3 is TGTGCCAGCAGCAAAGGGAGGTTGCAGTATGGCACGGAGCCGGGAGCTTTCACAGATACGCAGTATTTT.

The chain has TRBV3-1 and TRBJ2-7; tentative D call: TRBD1 (6 bases). Germline loops: CDR1 LGHDT, CDR2 YNNKEL (reference sequence). Trimming removed 10 bases at V and 1 base at J, with 14 bases between. The length of the CDR3 is 13 residues. CDR3 nucleotides: TGTGCCACAAGCCCAGGGGTGTCCTACGAGCAGTACTTC. Translated, it gives CATSPGVSYEQYF.

This clonotype was recorded at least ten times. V is TRBV7-2 and J is TRBJ2-3; D unclear. The ends were cut back, 1 base at V and 3 bases at J, with 11 bases in the middle. Germline CDR1 and CDR2: SGHTA and FQGNSA. The CDR3 contains 15 residues. The CDR3 loop is CASSLVSQTTDTQYF. CDR3 bases: TGTGCCAGCAGCTTAGTAAGTCAGACAACAGATACGCAGTATTTT.

This clonotype was counted many times. This rearrangement joins TRBV20-1 to TRBJ2-7; 8 bases align to TRBD2. This CDR3 is built from 14 residues. J gave up 1 base and V 3 bases, and 5 bases lay outside the gene matches. Germline assignment: CDR1 DFQATT and CDR2 SNEGSKA (reference sequence). DNA for the CDR3: TGCAGTGCTAGTACGCCTAGCGGGTCCTACGAGCAGTACTTC. This codes for CSASTPSGSYEQYF.

This chain connects TRBV29-1 to TRBJ2-7, with unresolved D. Trimming took 5 bases from V and 3 from J, leaving 8 bases between them. This CDR3 has 11 residues. CDR1 is SQVTM, CDR2 ANQGSEA, per germline. CDR3: CSVSDLYEQYF. The CDR3, as DNA: TGCAGCGTTTCGGATCTCTACGAGCAGTACTTC.

This clonotype showed up many times. V usage is TRBV20-1 and J usage is TRBJ2-7; D gene uncertain. The CDR3 spans 12 residues. The germline gives CDR1 DFQATT, CDR2 SNEGSKA (reference sequence). The CDR3: CRARGRIYEQYF. In DNA, the CDR3 is TGCAGGGCTCGTGGGCGGATCTACGAGCAGTACTTC.

Details on this clonotype: This may stem from a read error, because a much larger clone lies one nucleotide away. The V call is TRBV27, the J call TRBJ2-7; 8 nucleotides align to TRBD1. This CDR3 comprises 15 residues. Germline V CDR1 and CDR2: MNHEY, SMNVEV (reference sequence). The CDR3 spells CASSPRTGLVYDQYF. CDR3 nucleotide sequence: TGTGCCAGCAGCCCTAGGACAGGGTTGGTTTACGACCAGTACTTC.

This clonotype has at least ten counts. This chain uses TRBV5-1 with TRBJ2-1, with 14 positions matching TRBD2. CDR1 is SGHRS, CDR2 YFSETQ, per germline. This CDR3 spans 15 amino acids. V lost 6 bases and J lost 6; bases outside the gene matches: 5. Written as DNA, the CDR3 is TGCGCCAGCACTATCGGACTAGCGGGAGGCAATGAGCAGTTCTTC. It encodes CASTIGLAGGNEQFF.

This clonotype was seen many times. The chain is built from TRBV3-1 and TRBJ2-1; D not certain. Germline-derived CDR1 and CDR2 are LGHDT and YNNKEL (reference sequence). Trimming cost V 0 bases and J 7 bases, with 10 bases left between them. The CDR3 consists of 14 residues. Here the CDR3 reads CASSQDLELNEQFF. In DNA form, the CDR3 reads TGTGCCAGCAGCCAAGATCTGGAGCTTAATGAGCAGTTCTTC.

The table lists this clonotype with many counts. CDR3: CSVRVQGAGTEAFF. CDR3 sequence (DNA): TGCAGCGTCCGAGTACAGGGGGCTGGAACTGAAGCTTTCTTT. The V gene is TRBV29-1, the J gene TRBJ1-1; 9 bases align to TRBD1. CDR3 length: 14 residues. Germline loops: CDR1 SQVTM, CDR2 ANQGSEA. V gave up 6 bases and J gave up 5 bases; unmatched junction bases: 10.

This clonotype was observed many times. V and J are TRBV5-1 and TRBJ2-5; 7 nucleotides align to TRBD1. This CDR3 has 15 amino acids. The ends lost 5 bases at V and 4 bases at J; junction bases unmatched: 11. Per germline, CDR1 SGHRS and CDR2 YFSETQ. Here the CDR3 DNA reads TGCGCCAGCAGACCCCAGACAGGGAGAGGAGAGACCCAGTACTTC. Residues: CASRPQTGRGETQYF.

There are many counts of this clonotype. The chain couples TRBV19 to TRBJ1-1, with D tentatively TRBD1 (6 bases). This CDR3 comprises 15 residues. The germline V and J ends were trimmed by 3 bases and 4 bases, with 15 bases remaining between them. CDR1 is LNHDA, CDR2 SQIVND, per germline (reference sequence). DNA of the CDR3: TGTGCCAGTAGTATTCGTCCAGGGGCGAGCACTGAAGCTTTCTTT. This codes for CASSIRPGASTEAFF.

This clonotype occurred many times. The chain combines TRBV12-3 or TRBV12-4 with TRBJ2-3, with 7 bases identical to TRBD2. V was clipped by 2 bases and J by 3 bases; unmatched bases: 8. The CDR3 runs to 16 residues. CDR3 sequence: CASSLHGGSGTDTQYF. In DNA, the CDR3 is TGTGCCAGCAGTTTACATGGCGGGAGTGGGACAGATACGCAGTATTTT.

The gene calls are TRBV28 and TRBJ2-7, with D unresolved. V lost 3 bases, J lost 3 bases, and 9 bases lay in between. This CDR3 has 13 residues. Germline CDR1 reads MDHEN; CDR2 reads SYDVKM. CDR3 nucleotide sequence: TGTGCCAGCAGTTTTCACCTTTTCTACGAGCAGTACTTC. This gives the protein CASSFHLFYEQYF.

This chain connects TRBV15 to TRBJ2-1; D may be TRBD2 (6 bases). V was cut by 0 bases and J by 2 bases, with 14 bases left in between. CDR3 size: 17 residues. CDR1 is LNHNV and CDR2 is YYDKDF in the germline V gene (reference sequence). In nucleotides, the CDR3 is TGTGCCACCAGCAGAGATCACGGTAGCGGAACCTACAATGAGCAGTTCTTC. Residues: CATSRDHGSGTYNEQFF.

This chain uses TRBV18 with TRBJ1-2, with TRBD1 matching 7 bases. CDR1 KGHSH and CDR2 LQKENI come from the germline V gene. V was pared by 1 base and J by 3 bases, with 8 bases of the junction left unmatched. The CDR3 totals 16 residues. CDR3 sequence reads: CASSPQNQGVYYGYTF. The CDR3 bases are TGTGCCAGCTCACCACAAAACCAGGGGGTCTACTATGGCTACACCTTC.

The table lists this clonotype with many counts. The chain has TRBV5-1 and TRBJ1-5, with D hard to call. This CDR3 contains 14 residues. Germline V gene data show CDR1 as SGHRS and CDR2 as YFSETQ. The V gene lost 1 base and the J gene lost 7 bases, with 12 bases spanning the gap. The CDR3 region is CASSLNSDPQPQHF. The CDR3 DNA follows: TGCGCCAGCAGCTTGAATTCGGATCCCCAGCCCCAGCATTTT.

At least ten counts were recorded for this clonotype. This chain uses TRBV6-4 with TRBJ2-1; 10 bases match TRBD2. V dropped 5 bases and J dropped 8; count of bases not matched to a gene: 6. Germline CDR1 is MRHNA and CDR2 is SNTAGT. CDR3 size: 14 residues. The CDR3 DNA follows: TGTGCCAGCAGTCTGGGTAGCGGGGGGCATGAGCAGTTCTTC. Amino acids: CASSLGSGGHEQFF.

This clonotype appeared a single time. This chain joins TRBV7-6 and TRBJ2-1; D may be TRBD2 (6 bases). V gave up 5 bases and J gave up 10 bases, with 27 bases separating them. Germline V gene data show CDR1 as SGHVS and CDR2 as FNYEAQ. The CDR3 is made up of 17 amino acids. The CDR3 DNA is TGTGCCAGCAGCCGGGCGGGACCGCAAATAAAGGGTCAGGAGCAGTTCTTC. This translates into CASSRAGPQIKGQEQFF.

The chain joins TRBV4-1 to TRBJ2-1; 9 bases fit TRBD1. From germline, CDR1 is MGHRA and CDR2 YSYEKL. The CDR3 covers 14 residues. The V segment lost 2 bases and the J segment 9 bases; nucleotides outside the gene matches: 5. As DNA, the CDR3 is TGCGCCAGCAGCCAATTGGGACAGGGAGTTGAGCAGTTCTTC. It codes for CASSQLGQGVEQFF.

There are many counts of this clonotype. This chain joins TRBV12-3 or TRBV12-4 and TRBJ2-5; unclear D gene. V was clipped by 4 bases and J by 0 bases, with 6 bases between them. The CDR3 runs 13 residues. DNA of the CDR3: TGTGCCAGCAGTTCGGGCAACCAAGAGACCCAGTACTTC. It is translated as CASSSGNQETQYF.

The genes are TRBV7-2 and TRBJ2-2; 9 bases are a match to TRBD2. CDR1 is SGHTA, CDR2 FQGNSA, per germline. This CDR3 is 15 amino acids long. J was trimmed by 6 bases and V by 5 bases; bases with no gene match: 7. This chain's CDR3 is CASSPWTSASGELFF. CDR3 DNA: TGTGCCAGCAGCCCGTGGACTAGCGCATCCGGGGAGCTGTTTTTT.

Many counts were recorded for this clonotype. V and J are TRBV24-1 and TRBJ2-2, with D perhaps TRBD2 (6 bases). The CDR3 sequence is 13 residues long. Trimming took 8 bases from V and 7 from J, leaving 13 bases between them. Germline CDR1 KGHDR, CDR2 SFDVKD. The CDR3 DNA is TGTGCCACCACCAAGGGAGGCGACGGGGAGCTGTTTTTT. It codes for CATTKGGDGELFF.

The gene calls are TRBV4-2 and TRBJ2-7, with 7 bases that match TRBD1. Germline CDR1 reads LGHNA; CDR2 reads YNFKEQ. V lost 5 bases to trimming and J lost 5 bases; unmatched junction nucleotides: 9. The CDR3 is made up of 14 amino acids. The CDR3 coding sequence is TGTGCCAGCAGCAGTCGGGACAGTATCAACGAGCAGTACTTC. Translation gives CASSSRDSINEQYF.

Ten or more counts support this clonotype. V usage is TRBV7-9 and J usage is TRBJ2-5; the match to TRBD1 covers 8 bases. With V trimmed by 2 bases and J by 5 bases, 7 bases remained unmatched. Germline loops: CDR1 SEHNR, CDR2 FQNEAQ (reference sequence). The CDR3 is 15 residues long. Here the CDR3 reads CASSLPRGPVETQYF. The CDR3 coding sequence is TGTGCCAGCAGCTTACCCAGGGGGCCGGTCGAGACCCAGTACTTC.